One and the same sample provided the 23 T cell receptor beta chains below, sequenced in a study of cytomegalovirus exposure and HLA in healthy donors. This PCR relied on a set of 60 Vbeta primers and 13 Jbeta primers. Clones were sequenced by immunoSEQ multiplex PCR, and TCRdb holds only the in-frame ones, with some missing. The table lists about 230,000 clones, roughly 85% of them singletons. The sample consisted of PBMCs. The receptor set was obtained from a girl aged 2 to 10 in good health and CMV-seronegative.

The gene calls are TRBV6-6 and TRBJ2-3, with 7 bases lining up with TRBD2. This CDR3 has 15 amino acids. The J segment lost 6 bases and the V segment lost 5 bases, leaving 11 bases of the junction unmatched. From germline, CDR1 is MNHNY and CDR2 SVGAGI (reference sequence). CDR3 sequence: CASSPGLPFGDTQYF. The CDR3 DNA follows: TGTGCCAGCAGTCCGGGACTACCCTTCGGGGATACGCAGTATTTT.

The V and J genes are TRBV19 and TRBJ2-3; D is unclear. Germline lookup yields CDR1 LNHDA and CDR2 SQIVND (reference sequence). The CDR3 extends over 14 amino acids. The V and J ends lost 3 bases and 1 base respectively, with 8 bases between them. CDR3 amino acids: CASSMRRGTDTQYF. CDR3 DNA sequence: TGTGCCAGTAGTATGAGGCGTGGCACAGATACGCAGTATTTT.

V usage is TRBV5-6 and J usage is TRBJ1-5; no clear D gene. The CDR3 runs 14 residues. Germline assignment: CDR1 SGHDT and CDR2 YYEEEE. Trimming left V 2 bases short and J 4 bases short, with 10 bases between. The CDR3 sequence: CASSLAGLNQPQHF. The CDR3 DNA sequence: TGTGCCAGCAGCTTAGCAGGCTTGAATCAGCCCCAGCATTTT.

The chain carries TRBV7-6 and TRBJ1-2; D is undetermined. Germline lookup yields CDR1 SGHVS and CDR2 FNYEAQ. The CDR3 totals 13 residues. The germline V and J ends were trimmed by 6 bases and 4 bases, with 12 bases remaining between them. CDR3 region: CASRPEDGYGYTF. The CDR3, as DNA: TGTGCCAGCAGACCGGAGGACGGCTATGGCTACACCTTC.

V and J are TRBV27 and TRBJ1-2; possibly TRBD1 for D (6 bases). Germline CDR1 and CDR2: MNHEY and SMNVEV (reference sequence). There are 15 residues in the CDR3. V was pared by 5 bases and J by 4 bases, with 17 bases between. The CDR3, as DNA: TGTGCCAGCAGTCCGACCGGGACACGGAGCTATGGCTACACCTTC. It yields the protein CASSPTGTRSYGYTF.

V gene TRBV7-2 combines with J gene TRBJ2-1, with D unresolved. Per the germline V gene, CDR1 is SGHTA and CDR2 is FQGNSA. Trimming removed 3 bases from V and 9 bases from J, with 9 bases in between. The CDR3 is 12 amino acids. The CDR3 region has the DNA TGTGCCAGCAGCTTCCGGTTCGGTGAGCAGTTCTTC. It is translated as CASSFRFGEQFF.

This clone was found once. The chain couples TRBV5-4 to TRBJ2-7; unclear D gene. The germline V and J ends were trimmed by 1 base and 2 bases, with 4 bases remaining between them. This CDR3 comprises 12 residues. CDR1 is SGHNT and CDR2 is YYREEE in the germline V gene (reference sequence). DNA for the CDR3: TGTGCCAGCAGCTTGCAAACCTACGAGCAGTACTTC. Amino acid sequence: CASSLQTYEQYF.

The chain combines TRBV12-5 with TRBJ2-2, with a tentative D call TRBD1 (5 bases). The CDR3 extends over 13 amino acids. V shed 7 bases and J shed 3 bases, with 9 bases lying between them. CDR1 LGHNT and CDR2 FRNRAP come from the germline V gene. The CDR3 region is CASEQADTGELFF. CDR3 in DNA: TGTGCTAGTGAACAGGCTGACACCGGGGAGCTGTTTTTT.

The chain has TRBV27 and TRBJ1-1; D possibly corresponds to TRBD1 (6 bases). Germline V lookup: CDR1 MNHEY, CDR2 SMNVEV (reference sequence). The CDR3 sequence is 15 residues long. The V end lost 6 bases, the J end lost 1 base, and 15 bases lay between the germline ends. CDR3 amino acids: CASRKEGVGNTEAFF. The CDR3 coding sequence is TGTGCCAGCAGGAAAGAGGGGGTGGGGAACACTGAAGCTTTCTTT.

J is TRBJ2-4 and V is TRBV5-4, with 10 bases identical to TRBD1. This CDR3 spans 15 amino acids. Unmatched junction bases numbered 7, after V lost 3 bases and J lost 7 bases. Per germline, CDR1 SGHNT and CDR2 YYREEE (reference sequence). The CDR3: CASSSQDRGLNIQYF. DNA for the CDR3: TGTGCCAGCAGCTCACAAGACAGGGGGCTGAACATTCAGTACTTC.

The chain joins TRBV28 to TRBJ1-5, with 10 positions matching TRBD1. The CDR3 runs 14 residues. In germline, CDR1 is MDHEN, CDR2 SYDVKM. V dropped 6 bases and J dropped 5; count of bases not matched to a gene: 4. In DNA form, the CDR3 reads TGTGCCAGCAGCCAAGGACAGGGGGATCAGCCCCAGCATTTT. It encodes CASSQGQGDQPQHF.

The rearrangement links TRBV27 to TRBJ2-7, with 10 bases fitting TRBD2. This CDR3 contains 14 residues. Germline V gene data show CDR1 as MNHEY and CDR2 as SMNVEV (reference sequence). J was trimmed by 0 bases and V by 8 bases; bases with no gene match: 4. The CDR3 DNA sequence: TGTGCCAGCGGACTAGCGGCTCACTCCTACGAGCAGTACTTC. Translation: CASGLAAHSYEQYF.

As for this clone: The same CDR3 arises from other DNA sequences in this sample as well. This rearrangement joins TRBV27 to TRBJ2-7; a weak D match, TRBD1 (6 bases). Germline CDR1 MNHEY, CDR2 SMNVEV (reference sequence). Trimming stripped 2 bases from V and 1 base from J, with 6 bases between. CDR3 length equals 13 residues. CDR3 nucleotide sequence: TGTGCCAGCAGTTTAACAGGGTCCTACGAGCAGTACTTC. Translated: CASSLTGSYEQYF.

The CDR3 DNA follows: TGCGCCAGCAGCCACCTGTCTCGGGGGGGCCGTCTCGAGCAGTACTTC. Translating it yields CASSHLSRGGRLEQYF. V usage is TRBV4-1 and J usage is TRBJ2-5, with 8 bases identical to TRBD2. TRBJ2-7 matches the DNA end more closely, so the J call is doubtful. Germline V gives CDR1 MGHRA, CDR2 YSYEKL. The CDR3 runs 16 residues.

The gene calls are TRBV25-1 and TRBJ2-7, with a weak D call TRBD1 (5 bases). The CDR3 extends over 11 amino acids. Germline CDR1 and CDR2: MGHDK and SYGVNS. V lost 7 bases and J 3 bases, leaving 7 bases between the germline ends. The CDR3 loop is CASTGYYEQYF. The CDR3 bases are TGTGCCAGCACAGGGTACTACGAGCAGTACTTC.

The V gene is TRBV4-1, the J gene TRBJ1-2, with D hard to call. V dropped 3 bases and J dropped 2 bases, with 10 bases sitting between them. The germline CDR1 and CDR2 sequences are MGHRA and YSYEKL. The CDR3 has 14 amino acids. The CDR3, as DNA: TGCGCCAGCAGCCATATTGCGAAGAACTATGGCTACACCTTC. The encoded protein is CASSHIAKNYGYTF.

CDR3 in amino acids: CASSFRAESTDTQYF. CDR3 sequence (DNA): TGCGCCAGCAGCTTCCGAGCGGAGAGCACAGATACGCAGTATTTT. This sequence joins TRBV5-1 and TRBJ2-3; D may be TRBD2 (5 bases). Germline loops: CDR1 SGHRS, CDR2 YFSETQ. The V gene lost 2 bases and the J gene lost 0 bases, with 10 bases spanning the gap. The length of the CDR3 is 15 residues.

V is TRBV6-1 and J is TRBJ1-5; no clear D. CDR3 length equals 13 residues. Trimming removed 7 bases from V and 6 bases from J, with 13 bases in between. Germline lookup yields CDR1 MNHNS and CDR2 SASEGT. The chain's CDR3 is CASNSVPGQPQHF. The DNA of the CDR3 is TGTGCCAGCAATTCTGTCCCGGGTCAGCCCCAGCATTTT.

This CDR3 reads CSAAEGGNTQYF. The DNA for the CDR3 is TGCAGCGCTGCTGAGGGGGGGAATACGCAGTATTTT. The chain uses TRBV29-1 and TRBJ2-3, with D possibly matching TRBD2 (7 bases). CDR1 is SQVTM and CDR2 is ANQGSEA in the germline V gene. The CDR3 has 12 amino acids. Between the trimmed V and J ends, which lost 7 bases and 7 bases, there was a span of 15 bases.

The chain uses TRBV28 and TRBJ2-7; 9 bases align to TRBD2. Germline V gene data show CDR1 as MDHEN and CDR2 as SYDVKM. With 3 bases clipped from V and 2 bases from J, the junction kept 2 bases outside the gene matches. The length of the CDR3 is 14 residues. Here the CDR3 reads CASSFLAGTYEQYF. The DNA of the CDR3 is TGTGCCAGCAGTTTTCTAGCGGGGACCTACGAGCAGTACTTC.

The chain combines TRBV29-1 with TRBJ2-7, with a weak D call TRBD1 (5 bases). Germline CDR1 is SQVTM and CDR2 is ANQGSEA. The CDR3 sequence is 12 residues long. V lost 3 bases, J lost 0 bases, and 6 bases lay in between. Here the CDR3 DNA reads TGCAGCGTTGAGGGGCCCTCCTACGAGCAGTACTTC. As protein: CSVEGPSYEQYF.

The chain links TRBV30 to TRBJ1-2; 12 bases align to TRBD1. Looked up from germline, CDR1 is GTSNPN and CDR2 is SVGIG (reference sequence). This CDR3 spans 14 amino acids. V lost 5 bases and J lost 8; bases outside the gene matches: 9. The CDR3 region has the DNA TGTGCCTGGGGAACGGGACAGGGGGCTTGCGGCTACACCTTC. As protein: CAWGTGQGACGYTF.

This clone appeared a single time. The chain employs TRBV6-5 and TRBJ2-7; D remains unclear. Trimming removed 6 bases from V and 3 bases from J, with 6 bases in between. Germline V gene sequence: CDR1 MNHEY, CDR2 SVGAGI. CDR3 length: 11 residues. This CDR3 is CASRNIYEQYF. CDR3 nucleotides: TGTGCCAGCAGAAACATCTACGAGCAGTACTTC.